The present T cell receptor beta chain was sequenced within a study of response to subunit inactivated influenza vaccine. Study-level points and caveats: Authors suggested seasonal influenza vaccinations each recruit few new T cells.

This clonotype was seen a few times. Its antigen is still unknown. The length of the CDR3 is 14 residues. V was shortened by 0 bases and J by 2 bases, with 8 bases between the two germline ends. From germline, CDR1 is DFQATT and CDR2 SNEGSKA (reference sequence). TCRdb fed the RT-PCR reads into MiXCR, producing one record per CDR3 protein. The sample consists of some 850,000 distinct CDR3 sequences, roughly 20% of them appearing once. J is TRBJ1-5 and V is TRBV20-1; D gene ambiguous. Sequences were derived from PBMCs from blood, sampled more than 4 days after vaccination. This clonotype was sampled from a man aged 50 to 60 who received an inactivated influenza vaccine. Here the CDR3 DNA reads TGCAGTGCTAGAGATTGGGAGGGCAATCAGCCCCAGCATTTT. It yields the protein CSARDWEGNQPQHF.